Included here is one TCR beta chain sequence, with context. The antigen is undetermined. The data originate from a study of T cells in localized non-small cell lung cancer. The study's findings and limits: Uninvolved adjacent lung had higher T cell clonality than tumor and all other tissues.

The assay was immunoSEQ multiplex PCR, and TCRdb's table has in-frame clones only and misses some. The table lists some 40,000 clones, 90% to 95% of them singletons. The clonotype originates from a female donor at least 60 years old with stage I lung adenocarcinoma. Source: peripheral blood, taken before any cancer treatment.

The CDR3 protein is CASSWSGQGTNTEAFF. CDR3 coding DNA: TGCGCCAGCAGCTGGAGCGGACAGGGGACGAACACTGAAGCTTTCTTT. The V gene is TRBV5-1, the J gene TRBJ1-1; 9 bases align to TRBD1. Germline CDR1 reads SGHRS; CDR2 reads YFSETQ. The length of the CDR3 is 16 residues. Trimming removed 3 bases from V and 1 base from J; junction bases left unmatched: 7.